The entry below gives a single T cell receptor beta chain sequence along with its context. The antigen it recognizes is unknown. No quality values exist for individual bases; no much larger clone is one base distant. To prepare the library, the immunoSEQ multiplex PCR assay was applied. This is the immuneACCESS table as TCRdb keeps it, with only in-frame sequences that have V and J called. A part of the clones is gone; compared with another copy, unresolved V genes explain less than half, and the rest is unexplained. This sample gives some 51,000 clones in total; around 94% of them show up just once. The ten most abundant clones make up about 0.6% of the sample. This entry is derived from a study of T cell changes during pregnancy in multiple sclerosis (dated by TCRdb to the late 2010s). Regarding the complete study: The study looked at changes in the T cell repertoire across pregnancy in women with multiple sclerosis.

The material was CD4+ T cells from peripheral blood mononuclear cells, obtained in the second trimester of pregnancy. This clonotype was sampled from a female donor with multiple sclerosis, enrolled in a pregnancy study.

Here is the DNA: TGTGCCAGCAGCCCTCAACAGGTTCAGCCCCAGCATTTT. Its translation reads: CASSPQQVQPQHF. Rearrangement joined TRBV7-2 to TRBJ1-5; the D gene is perhaps TRBD1, from 5 matching bases. Spanning cysteine to phenylalanine, the CDR3 consists of 13 amino acids. Of the read, only the CDR3 DNA is kept; its 39 bases are in frame from base 1. Between the V and J ends, shortened by 5 bases and 6 bases respectively, the junction contains 11 bases. For CDR1 and CDR2, the germline V gene lists SGHTA and FQGNSA. Beyond the CDR3, the reference TRBV7-2 and TRBJ1-5 genes provide the residues; the full variable domain reads: GAGVSQSPSNKVTEKGKDVELRCDPISGHTALYWYRQSLGQGLEFLIYFQGNSAPDKSGLPSDRFSAERTGGSVSTLTIQRTQQEDSAVYLCASSPQQVQPQHFGDGTRLSIL.